This note documents a single T cell receptor (beta chain) sequence. In the original analysis: By means of reference gene primer amplification, nucleated cell counts were estimated. Sequencing was performed with immunoSEQ multiplex PCR; in TCRdb, only in-frame clones are kept and a portion is missing. The V and J calls and clone size are taken from that table; D and trimming were inferred from the DNA. Found here are fewer than 110,000 clones, about 85% of them singletons; the top ten hold approximately 2%. This specimen comes from a study of blood T cell repertoires in COVID-19. In the study overall: Acute-phase and convalescent COVID-19 samples originated in the United States, Italy and Spain. T cells, B-cell-depleted T cells, or PBMCs supplied cDNA or gDNA.

The CDR3 covers 16 residues. V dropped 3 bases and J dropped 7; count of bases not matched to a gene: 11. Germline V lookup: CDR1 SGHTA, CDR2 FQGNSA. This TCR was recovered from an older woman with active or convalescent COVID-19. The chain combines TRBV7-2 with TRBJ1-2; 10 bases are a match to TRBD1. Material for sequencing was peripheral blood. The CDR3 coding sequence is TGTGCCAGCAGCTTGACGAAGACAGGGGGCGCGAGTGGCTACACCTTC. Its protein product is CASSLTKTGGASGYTF.